The T cell receptor beta chain described here comes from a study of blood T cell repertoires in COVID-19. For the study at large: There were acute and convalescent COVID-19 samples, and they came from the United States, Italy and Spain. The analysed material was cDNA or gDNA that came from T cells, B-cell-depleted T cells, or PBMCs.

Recruitment covered about two dozen US areas and drew participants whose ages spanned roughly 18 to 89 years. Categorization into cohorts depended on clinical history that participants reported. Assay: immunoSEQ multiplex PCR; the TCRdb copy retains only in-frame clones and omits some. The table records approximately 210,000 clones, approximately 80% of them present only once. A single count supports this clone. This same CDR3 is encoded by further DNA sequences in the sample. The CDR3 is made up of 13 amino acids. Looked up from germline, CDR1 is SGHRS and CDR2 is YFSETQ. V was pared by 4 bases and J by 1 base, with 8 bases between.

Sequencing was carried out using PBMCs or T cells enriched from blood (not recorded which). This clonotype was sampled from a man aged 25-45 years with acute COVID-19. The rearrangement uses TRBV5-1 and TRBJ1-1; no reliable D call. The CDR3 nucleotides are TGCGCCAGCAGCCTAGGTGGGAACACTGAAGCTTTCTTT. As protein: CASSLGGNTEAFF.